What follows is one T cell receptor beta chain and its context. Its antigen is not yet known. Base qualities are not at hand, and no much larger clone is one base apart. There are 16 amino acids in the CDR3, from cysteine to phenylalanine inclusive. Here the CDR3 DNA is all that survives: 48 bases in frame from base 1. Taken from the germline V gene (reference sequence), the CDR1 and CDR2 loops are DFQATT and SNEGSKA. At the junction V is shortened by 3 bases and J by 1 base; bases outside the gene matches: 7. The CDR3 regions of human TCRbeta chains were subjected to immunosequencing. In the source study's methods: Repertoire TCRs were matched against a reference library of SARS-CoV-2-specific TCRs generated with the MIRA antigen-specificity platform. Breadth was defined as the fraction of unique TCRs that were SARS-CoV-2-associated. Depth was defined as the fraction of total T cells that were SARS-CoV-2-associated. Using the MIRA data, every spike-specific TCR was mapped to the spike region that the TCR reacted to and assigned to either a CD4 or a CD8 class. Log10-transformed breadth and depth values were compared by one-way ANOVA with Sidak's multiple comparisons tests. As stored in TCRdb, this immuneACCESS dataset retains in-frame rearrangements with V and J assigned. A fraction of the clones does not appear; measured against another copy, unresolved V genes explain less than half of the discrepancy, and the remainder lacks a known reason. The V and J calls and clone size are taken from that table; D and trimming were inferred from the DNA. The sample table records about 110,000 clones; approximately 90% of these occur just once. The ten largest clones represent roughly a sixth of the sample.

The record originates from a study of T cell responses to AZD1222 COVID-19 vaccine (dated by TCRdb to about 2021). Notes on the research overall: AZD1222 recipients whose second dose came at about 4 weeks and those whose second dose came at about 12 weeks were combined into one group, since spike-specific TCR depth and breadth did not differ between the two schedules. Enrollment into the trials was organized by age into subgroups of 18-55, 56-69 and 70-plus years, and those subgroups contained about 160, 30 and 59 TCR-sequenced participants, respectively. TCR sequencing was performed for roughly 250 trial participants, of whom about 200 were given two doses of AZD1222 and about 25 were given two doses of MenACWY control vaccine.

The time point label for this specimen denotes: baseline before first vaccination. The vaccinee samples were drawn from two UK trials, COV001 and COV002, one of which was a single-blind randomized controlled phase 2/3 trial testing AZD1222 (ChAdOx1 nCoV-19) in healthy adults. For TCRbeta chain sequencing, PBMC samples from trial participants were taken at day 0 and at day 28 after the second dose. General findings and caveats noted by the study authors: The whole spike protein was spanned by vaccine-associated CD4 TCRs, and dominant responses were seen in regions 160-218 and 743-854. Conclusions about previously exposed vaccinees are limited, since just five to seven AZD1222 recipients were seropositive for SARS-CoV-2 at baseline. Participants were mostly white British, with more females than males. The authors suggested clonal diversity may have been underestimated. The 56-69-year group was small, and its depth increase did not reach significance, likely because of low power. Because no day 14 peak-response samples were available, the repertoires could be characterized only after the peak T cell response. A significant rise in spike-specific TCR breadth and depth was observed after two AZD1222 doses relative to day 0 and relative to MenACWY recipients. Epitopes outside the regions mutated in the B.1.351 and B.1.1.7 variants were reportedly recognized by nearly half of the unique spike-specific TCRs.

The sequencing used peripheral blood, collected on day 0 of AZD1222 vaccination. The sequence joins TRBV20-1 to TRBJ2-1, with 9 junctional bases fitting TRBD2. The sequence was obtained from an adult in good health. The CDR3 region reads CSASSASGTSYNEQFF. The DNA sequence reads TGCAGTGCTAGTAGTGCTAGCGGGACTTCCTACAATGAGCAGTTCTTC.